A selection of T cell receptor beta chains follows, all from one sample in a study of blood T cell repertoires in COVID-19. Data came from immunoSEQ multiplex PCR; TCRdb stores just in-frame clones and leaves some out. The table has 100,000 to 150,000 clones, about 80% seen once. The sequenced sample consisted of peripheral blood. Source of these receptors: a woman between 45 and 60 years old with acute or convalescent COVID-19. Both conserved end residues are part of each CDR3. A D gene is named only where the DNA matches it firmly. Clone size, where shown, is once, few, many, or a class for clones that have expanded.

CDR3 DNA: TGTGCCAGCAGACGACGACAGGAGAATCAGCCCCAGCATTTT; CDR3 protein: CASRRRQENQPQHF; J gene: TRBJ1-5; clone size: NA; D gene: NA; V gene: TRBV6-5
CDR3 DNA: TGTGCCAGTAACTGGAGAGATCAGCCCCAGCATTTT; CDR3 protein: CASNWRDQPQHF; J gene: TRBJ1-5; clone size: few; D gene: NA; V gene: TRBV19
CDR3 DNA: TGTGCCAGCAGCCAAGAGGCCTTTACAGGGAGTAATCAGCCCCAGCATTTT; CDR3 protein: CASSQEAFTGSNQPQHF; J gene: TRBJ1-5; clone size: NA; D gene: NA; V gene: TRBV3-1/TRBV3-2
CDR3 DNA: TGCGCCAGCAGTGAGACTAGCGGGAACACCTACGAGCAGTACTTC; CDR3 protein: CASSETSGNTYEQYF; J gene: TRBJ2-7; clone size: NA; D gene: TRBD2; V gene: TRBV10-1
CDR3 DNA: TGTGCCAGCAGTGAAGCTGGGAGAATGAACACTGAAGCTTTCTTT; CDR3 protein: CASSEAGRMNTEAFF; J gene: TRBJ1-1; clone size: NA; D gene: NA; V gene: TRBV6-1
CDR3 DNA: TGTGCCAGCAGCCACCAAAACAGGGGCGCTAATGAAAAACTGTTTTTT; CDR3 protein: CASSHQNRGANEKLFF; J gene: TRBJ1-4; clone size: NA; D gene: TRBD1; V gene: TRBV3-1/TRBV3-2
CDR3 DNA: TGTGCCAGCCAGGGAAGTGGCACTGAAGCTTTCTTT; CDR3 protein: CASQGSGTEAFF; J gene: TRBJ1-1; clone size: NA; D gene: NA; V gene: TRBV28
CDR3 DNA: TGTGCCAGCAGCCAAGATGTGACAGGGGATACCTACGAGCAGTACTTC; CDR3 protein: CASSQDVTGDTYEQYF; J gene: TRBJ2-7; clone size: NA; D gene: TRBD1; V gene: TRBV3-1/TRBV3-2
CDR3 DNA: TGTGCCAGCAGTGACTATCCGGGGAACACTGAAGCTTTCTTT; CDR3 protein: CASSDYPGNTEAFF; J gene: TRBJ1-1; clone size: once; D gene: NA; V gene: TRBV6-4
CDR3 DNA: TGTGCCAGCAGCTCCCGAAGGACAGGGGGTTACAATGAGCAGTTCTTC; CDR3 protein: CASSSRRTGGYNEQFF; J gene: TRBJ2-1; clone size: NA; D gene: TRBD1; V gene: TRBV9
CDR3 DNA: TGTGCCAGCAGCTCCTTAGGACTCACGGAAACAATGGGCTACACCTTC; CDR3 protein: CASSSLGLTETMGYTF; J gene: TRBJ1-2; clone size: NA; D gene: NA; V gene: TRBV28
CDR3 DNA: TGTGCCAGCAGCGTAGAATCGTACTCTGGAAACACCATATATTTT; CDR3 protein: CASSVESYSGNTIYF; J gene: TRBJ1-3; clone size: once; D gene: NA; V gene: TRBV9
CDR3 DNA: TGCAGTGCTAGTGCTACAGGGAAAGGCTACACCTTC; CDR3 protein: CSASATGKGYTF; J gene: TRBJ1-2; clone size: NA; D gene: NA; V gene: TRBV20-1
CDR3 DNA: TGTGCCAGTAGTCCGATCCGTCAGGCAGGTGGAGGTCAGCCCCAGCATTTT; CDR3 protein: CASSPIRQAGGGQPQHF; J gene: TRBJ1-5; clone size: NA; D gene: NA; V gene: TRBV19
CDR3 DNA: TGTGCCAGCACCCCTCGAGGGCTGGGTAATCAGCCCCAGCATTTT; CDR3 protein: CASTPRGLGNQPQHF; J gene: TRBJ1-5; clone size: NA; D gene: NA; V gene: TRBV28
CDR3 DNA: TGCGCCCGCAGCGGGGGGGAGGGCATCGCCGAGCAGTACTTC; CDR3 protein: CARSGGEGIAEQYF; J gene: TRBJ2-7; clone size: NA; D gene: TRBD2; V gene: TRBV5-1
CDR3 DNA: TGTGCCAGCAGCTCCCGACTAGCGGGACCCTACGAGCAGTACTTC; CDR3 protein: CASSSRLAGPYEQYF; J gene: TRBJ2-7; clone size: NA; D gene: TRBD2; V gene: TRBV11-2
CDR3 DNA: TGTGCCAGTAGTCGACAGGGGGCGCGGTGGGTCAAGAATCAGCCCCAGCATTTT; CDR3 protein: CASSRQGARWVKNQPQHF; J gene: TRBJ1-5; clone size: few; D gene: TRBD1; V gene: TRBV19
CDR3 DNA: TGCAGCGTTTTGGACAGGGACTATTCACCCCTCCACTTT; CDR3 protein: CSVLDRDYSPLHF; J gene: TRBJ1-6; clone size: few; D gene: TRBD1; V gene: TRBV29-1
CDR3 DNA: TGTGCCAGCAGGGTAGATAGCAATCAGCCCCAGCATTTT; CDR3 protein: CASRVDSNQPQHF; J gene: TRBJ1-5; clone size: NA; D gene: NA; V gene: TRBV6-5
CDR3 DNA: TGTGCCAGCAGCTTCCTGGGGTCACAGGGTGCCTATGGCTACACCTTC; CDR3 protein: CASSFLGSQGAYGYTF; J gene: TRBJ1-2; clone size: NA; D gene: NA; V gene: TRBV7-2
CDR3 DNA: TGTGCCAGCAGTCTTTCCCCGGGACAGCGATACTCTGGAAACACCATATATTTT; CDR3 protein: CASSLSPGQRYSGNTIYF; J gene: TRBJ1-3; clone size: NA; D gene: TRBD1; V gene: TRBV3-1/TRBV3-2